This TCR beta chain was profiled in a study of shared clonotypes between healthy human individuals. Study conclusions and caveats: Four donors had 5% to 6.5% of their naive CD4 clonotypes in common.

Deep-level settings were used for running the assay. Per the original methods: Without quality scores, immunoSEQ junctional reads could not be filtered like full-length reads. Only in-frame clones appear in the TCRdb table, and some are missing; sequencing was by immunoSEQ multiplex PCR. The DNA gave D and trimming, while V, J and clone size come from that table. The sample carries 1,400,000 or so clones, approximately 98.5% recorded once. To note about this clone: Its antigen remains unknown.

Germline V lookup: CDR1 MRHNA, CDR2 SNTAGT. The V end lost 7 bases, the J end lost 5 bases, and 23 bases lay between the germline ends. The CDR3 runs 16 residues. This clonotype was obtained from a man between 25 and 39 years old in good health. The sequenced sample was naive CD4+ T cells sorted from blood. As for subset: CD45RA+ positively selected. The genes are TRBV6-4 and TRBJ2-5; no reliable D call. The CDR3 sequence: CASMGPLVRLLETQYF. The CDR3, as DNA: TGTGCCAGCATGGGCCCTCTCGTGCGCTTGCTTGAGACCCAGTACTTC.